The T cell receptor (beta chain) under discussion was sequenced for a study of OX40 agonist ivuxolimab in advanced cancers. TCRdb's table, derived via immunoSEQ multiplex PCR, lists solely in-frame clones and lacks some. The table lists tens of thousands of clones, 80% to 85% of them singletons, with about 3% in the top ten. CDR1 and CDR2 (germline): SEHNR, FQNEAQ (reference sequence). The CDR3 consists of 15 residues. Deletions cut 5 bases from V and 1 base from J, with 13 bases between. Comment on this clone: Other DNA sequences in this sample translate to the same CDR3.

The material sequenced was CD4+ or CD8+ T cells sorted from blood, taken in a trial of the OX40 agonist ivuxolimab. The rearrangement joins TRBV7-9 to TRBJ2-3; tentative D call: TRBD1 (8 bases). The clonotype originates from an adult with an advanced solid tumor such as melanoma, head and neck, liver or kidney cancer. The CDR3 region is CASSLQGGRTDTQYF. In DNA, the CDR3 is TGTGCCAGCAGCCTACAGGGGGGGCGCACAGATACGCAGTATTTT.